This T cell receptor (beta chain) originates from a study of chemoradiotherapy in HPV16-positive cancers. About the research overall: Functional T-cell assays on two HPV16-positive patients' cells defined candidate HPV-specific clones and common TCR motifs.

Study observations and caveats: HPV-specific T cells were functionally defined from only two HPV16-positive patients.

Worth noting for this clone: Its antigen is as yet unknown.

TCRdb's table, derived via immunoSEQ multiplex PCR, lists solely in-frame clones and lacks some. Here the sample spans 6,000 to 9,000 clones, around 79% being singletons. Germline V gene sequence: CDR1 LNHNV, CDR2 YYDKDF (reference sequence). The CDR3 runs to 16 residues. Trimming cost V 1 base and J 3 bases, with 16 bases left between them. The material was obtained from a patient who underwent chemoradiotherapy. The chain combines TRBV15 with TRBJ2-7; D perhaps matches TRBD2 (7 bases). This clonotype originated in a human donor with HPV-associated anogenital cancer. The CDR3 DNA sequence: TGTGCCACCAGCAGAGCGGGGGGCCAAGGCGGCTACGAGCAGTACTTC. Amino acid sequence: CATSRAGGQGGYEQYF.